The T cell receptor beta chain under discussion was sequenced for a study of monozygotic twins with inflammatory bowel disease (dated by TCRdb to the late 2010s). About the full investigation: The full study comprised 30 or so monozygotic twin pairs: nine German pairs (four IBD-concordant, five IBD-discordant) and 19 IBD-discordant Danish pairs. Each individual had, on average, about 151 000 unique TCRalpha sequences and 181 000 unique TCRbeta sequences available for analysis. The search for disease-associated traits relied mainly on comparing IBD patients with their genetically identical healthy co-twins within discordant pairs. Study-level results and caveats: The analysis was unable to tell different T cell subtypes apart. IBD patients shared fewer clonotypes with other individuals than healthy twins did, most markedly in patients showing signs of disease activity. Measured by the inverse Simpson index, TCRbeta repertoire diversity was lower in IBD patients than in their healthy co-twins. The results gave no support for a single strong signal or clonotype linked to IBD. Concordant and discordant twins showed no difference in repertoire similarity, possibly because of limited statistical power. Because patients received different immunosuppressive treatments, the repertoires may have picked up extra background noise and variability between individuals.

The CDR3, cysteine through phenylalanine, is 13 amino acids long. The DNA sequence is not available. The method was 5' RACE. Preparation of each TCR library used about 4,000 ng of total RNA. For each sample, cDNA synthesis with SMARTScribe reverse transcriptase was split into eight separate reactions. Unique molecular identifiers containing a 6-nucleotide sample barcode were introduced through template switching during cDNA synthesis. Two nested PCRs of approximately 16 and 10 cycles amplified the TCRalpha and TCRbeta cDNA, and bead purification followed each PCR. Before amplification, cDNA was treated with uracil DNA-glycosylase and purified using the QIAquick PCR purification kit. The second PCR added Illumina TruSeq-compatible adapters along with sample-specific barcodes. TapeStation and Qubit were used to check library quality and concentration, and 5 ng of each library went into the pool. Sequencing of pooled libraries was carried out on an Illumina HiSeq2500 single-index Rapid Run using 2 x 100 bp reads and custom sequencing primers. The original methods were these. MiGEC version 1.2.6 was used for UMI-based consensus assembly to correct PCR and sequencing errors. MiXCR version 2.1.1 handled V(D)J alignment, clonotype assembly and CDR3 extraction. To normalise gene usage, clonotype sharing and MAIT/NKT TCR abundance, the top 1000, 10 000 and 20 000 clonotypes in each sample were analysed. Diversity was computed as the inverse Simpson index with the vegan R package after downsampling to 27 000 UMIs. Paired Mann-Whitney U tests were applied to discordant twin pairs, and Benjamini-Hochberg correction was used for multiple testing. The reads went through TCRdb reprocessing, and each CDR3 protein sequence gets one entry with no DNA. These V and J calls derive from TCRdb rather than the authors' analysis. This sample's records show more than 95,000 distinct CDR3 sequences. Under 2.5% of the sample is held by the ten biggest clonotypes.

Concerning this clonotype: Its antigen is not yet known.

From each donor, a roughly 2.7 ml peripheral blood sample was drawn into PAXgene tubes and stored at -80 degrees C. Without T cell sorting, total RNA was isolated from whole blood using the PAXgene blood miRNA kit on an automated QIAcube. Peripheral blood from monozygotic twin pairs, either concordant or discordant for inflammatory bowel disease, underwent deep TCRalpha and TCRbeta repertoire profiling that used unique molecular barcoding. Smoking habits were recorded for all twin pairs, and individuals were classified as current, former or never smokers. This clonotype originated in a human donor with ulcerative colitis or Crohn's disease, or a healthy co-twin of an affected twin (not recorded which). The rearrangement combines TRBV12-3 or TRBV12-4 with TRBJ2-6. The specimen was blood. CDR3 sequence: CASSESGANVLTF.